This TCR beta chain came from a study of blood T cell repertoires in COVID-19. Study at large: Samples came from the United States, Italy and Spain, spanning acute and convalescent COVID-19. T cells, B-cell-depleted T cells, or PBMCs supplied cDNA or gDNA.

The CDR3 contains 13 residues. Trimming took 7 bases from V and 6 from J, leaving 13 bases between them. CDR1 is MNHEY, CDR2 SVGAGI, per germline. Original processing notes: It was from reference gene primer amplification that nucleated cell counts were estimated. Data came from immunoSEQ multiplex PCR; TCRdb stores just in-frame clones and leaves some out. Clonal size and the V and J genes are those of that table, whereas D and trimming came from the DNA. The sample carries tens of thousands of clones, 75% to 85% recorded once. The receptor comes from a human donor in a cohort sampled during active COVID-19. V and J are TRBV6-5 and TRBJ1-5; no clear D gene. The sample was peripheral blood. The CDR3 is CASTQSRSQPQHF. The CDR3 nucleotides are TGTGCCAGCACCCAATCTAGGTCTCAGCCCCAGCATTTT.